Sequencing of this T cell receptor (beta chain) was carried out in a study of blood T cells in healthy people across ages. General study results and limits: Correlation between TCR beta diversity and naive T cell percentage was strong.

V lost 5 bases and J 13 bases, leaving 27 bases between the germline ends. The length of the CDR3 is 16 residues. CDR1 is SGHTA, CDR2 FQGTGA, per germline. In the case of this clonotype: The antigen remains unidentified.

The donors, healthy Caucasians from Russia, were aged about 6 to 95. Donors gave 9 to 10 milliliters of peripheral blood apiece. PCR was performed a second time for about 7 to 11 cycles using a sample-barcoded 5' primer and a J-beta primer mix. MiXCR was run by TCRdb on the 5' RACE reads, yielding one entry per CDR3 protein. The sample includes 1.6 million or so distinct CDR3 sequences, around 35% of them seen just once. The gene calls are TRBV7-3 and TRBJ2-4; D is possibly TRBD2 (5 bases). The TCR was taken from a woman aged 30 to 39 in good health. Sequenced input: blood. The DNA for the CDR3 is TGTGCCAGCAGCCCCGAGGGCCGTAATCCTACGTTAGAGCAGTACTTC. Translation: CASSPEGRNPTLEQYF.